What follows is one TCR beta chain and its context. Here immunoSEQ multiplex PCR was the method, and the copy in TCRdb shows in-frame clones only, minus some. The repertoire consists of about 43,000 clones, with about 95% occurring once and the leading ten covering more than 1.5%. Treatment noted: preoperative locoregional IRX-2 cytokine immunotherapy. Patients received preoperative, locoregional IRX-2 cytokine immunotherapy in a phase Ib study. This sample stems from a study of preoperative IRX-2 immunotherapy in early breast cancer. The CDR3 has 16 residues. CDR1 is SGHTA and CDR2 is FQGNSA in the germline V gene. Trimming took off 5 bases at V and 7 bases at J, with 21 bases between the two ends.

This TCR came from a human donor with breast cancer. The specimen comprised tumor tissue, sampled after IRX-2 immunotherapy. The chain links TRBV7-2 to TRBJ1-5; a possible D gene is TRBD1 (5 bases). CDR3 in amino acids: CASSLSSGPGGQPQHF. CDR3 sequence (DNA): TGTGCCAGCAGCCTCTCCAGCGGGCCCGGGGGGCAGCCCCAGCATTTT.